This is a list of T cell receptor beta chains from one sample in a study of regulatory T cells in long-lasting Graves disease. TCRdb used MiXCR to reprocess the multiplex PCR reads, holding one entry per CDR3 protein. The sample holds about half a million distinct CDR3 sequences, 22% seen once. The sequenced sample was peripheral blood mononuclear cells (PBMCs), obtained when the disease was refractory, from a patient treated with antithyroid drugs. Receptors were obtained from a female donor with Graves disease. Both conserved end residues are part of each CDR3.

>TRBV7-9|TRBJ2-7
CASSPDLPTSGYAYEQYF
>TRBV6-5|TRBJ2-5
CASSYKRLQETQYF
>TRBV20-1|TRBJ2-1
CSASSGSSYNEQFF
>TRBV7-2|TRBJ1-6
CASSSLAGAVDSPLHF
>TRBV2|TRBJ1-1
CASTGTTGGGTEAFF
>TRBV6-2/TRBV6-3|TRBJ1-5
CASSPGLTVNSNQPQHF
>TRBV25-1|TRBJ1-6
CASSARTAHSPLHF
>TRBV27|TRBJ2-7
CASSLKLAGVYEQYF
>TRBV7-3|TRBJ1-6
CASSLTQDSPLHF
>TRBV29-1|TRBJ2-5
CSVLWWETQYF
>TRBV19|TRBJ1-5
CASRQGHNQPQHF
>TRBV7-9|TRBJ1-6
CASSLIRNGARGSPLHF
>TRBV4-3|TRBJ2-5
CASSHQSGGEETQYF
>TRBV12-3/TRBV12-4|TRBJ2-7
CASSLGGGRGISEQYF
>TRBV20-1|TRBJ2-7
CSASGQGAYEQYF
>TRBV28|TRBJ2-3
CASSLSGRADTQYF
>TRBV6-1|TRBJ2-5
CASSHGLAGGPRETQYF
>TRBV29-1|TRBJ2-5
CSVSFGETQYF
>TRBV14|TRBJ2-2
CASSQERNTGELFF
>TRBV7-2|TRBJ2-7
CAITQGFEQYF
>TRBV12-3/TRBV12-4|TRBJ2-7
CASSSPVLAYEQYF
>TRBV9|TRBJ2-5
CASSVACFRGGWETQYF
>TRBV7-9|TRBJ1-3
CASSLERGLSGNTIYF
>TRBV7-2|TRBJ1-2
CASSRGEGYGYTF
>TRBV6-1|TRBJ1-5
CASSGRFEQPQHF
>TRBV10-3|TRBJ2-7
CAISGTDDYEQYF
>TRBV5-1|TRBJ2-7
CASRLERGTEQYF
>TRBV19|TRBJ1-1
CASSTPGVLSSEAFF
>TRBV15|TRBJ1-1
CATSRETGRGEAFF